This T cell receptor beta chain was identified in a study of radiation and T cells in renal cell carcinoma. Profiling relied on immunoSEQ multiplex PCR, and the TCRdb table lists in-frame clones only, not all of them. The profile shows approximately 110,000 clones, roughly 80% of them singletons. Germline loops: CDR1 SGHRS, CDR2 YFSETQ. This CDR3 region has 12 residues. The germline V and J ends were trimmed by 4 bases and 5 bases, with 7 bases remaining between them. As to time point: baseline pretreatment blood. Noted treatment: 15 Gy SBRT to primary tumor, nephrectomy 4 weeks later. Radiation-treated patients gave blood at baseline, week 2 and week 4. The patient's renal cell carcinoma had clear cell pathology.

This receptor was obtained from a woman aged 60-75 years with renal cell carcinoma. The gene calls are TRBV5-1 and TRBJ2-1; tentative D call: TRBD1 (6 bases). Sequencing used blood, obtained from a patient whose treatment included radiotherapy and nephrectomy. The CDR3 is CASSQGHNEQFF. CDR3 in DNA: TGCGCCAGCAGCCAGGGGCACAATGAGCAGTTCTTC.